The 7 T cell receptor beta chains reported below all come from one sample, sequenced in a study of OX40 agonist ivuxolimab in advanced cancers. Assay used: immunoSEQ multiplex PCR; TCRdb lists only in-frame clones, some missing. The sample lists 15,000 to 20,000 clones, 73% occurring once. Sample: CD4+ or CD8+ T cells sorted from blood, taken in a trial of the OX40 agonist ivuxolimab. Source of these receptors: an adult with an advanced solid tumor such as melanoma, head and neck, liver or kidney cancer.

This sequence joins TRBV1 and TRBJ2-1; the D segment call TRBD1 is taken from the table without a DNA check. TRBV1 is flagged as a pseudogene. The CDR3 loop spans 23 amino acids. The CDR3 DNA reads as TGCACCAGCAGCCAAGATTCGGGGACAATTGTTTTGACCGTTATTAGAGGTGACAATGAGCAGTTCTTC. Its translation: CTSSQDSGTIVLTVIRGDNEQFF.

The chain is built from TRBV28 and TRBJ1-2, with 7 bases aligning to TRBD1. The CDR3 is 14 residues long. Germline V gives CDR1 MDHEN, CDR2 SYDVKM. J was trimmed by 3 bases and V by 2 bases; bases with no gene match: 3. CDR3 bases: TGTGCCAGCAGTTTAAAGGGGGCCTACTATGGCTACACCTTC. Its translation: CASSLKGAYYGYTF.

CDR3 sequence: CASKPGGRAFASKRGAFF. DNA for the CDR3: TGCGCCAGCAAACCCGGGGGGCGGGCCTTCGCTTCCAAACGAGGGGCTTTCTTT. This chain connects TRBV5-1 to TRBJ1-1; weak D call: TRBD1 (6 bases). Trimming took 6 bases from V and 11 from J, leaving 35 bases between them. The CDR3 runs 18 residues. Germline CDR1 SGHRS, CDR2 YFSETQ.

This clone is medium-sized (0.01 to 0.1%). The V call is TRBV4-3, the J call TRBJ2-3; TRBD2 matches 7 bases. Germline assignment: CDR1 LGHNA and CDR2 YSLEER. The J segment lost 5 bases and the V segment lost 1 base, leaving 6 bases of the junction unmatched. This CDR3 is built from 15 residues. The CDR3 sequence is CASSQGTSLGDTQYF. CDR3 DNA: TGCGCCAGCAGCCAAGGGACTAGTTTAGGAGATACGCAGTATTTT.

This clone was counted many times. CDR3 nucleotides: TGCGCCAGCAGCTTGTTCTACTCAGATACGCAGTATTTT. This translates into CASSLFYSDTQYF. This chain joins TRBV5-1 and TRBJ2-3; D ambiguous. V lost 1 base and J lost 4, with 7 bases in between. Germline values: CDR1 SGHRS, CDR2 YFSETQ. There are 13 residues in the CDR3.

The chain combines TRBV6-6 with TRBJ2-7, with D perhaps matching TRBD1 (6 bases). In germline, CDR1 is MNHNY, CDR2 SVGAGI (reference sequence). Trimming stripped 8 bases from V and 2 bases from J, with 13 bases between. The CDR3 is 13 amino acids. CDR3 region: CASLSGQTYEQYF. The CDR3 DNA reads TGTGCCAGCCTCTCGGGACAAACCTACGAGCAGTACTTC.

CDR3 sequence (DNA): TGTGCCAGCAGCTTTGCAGGGGAGGGCGAGCAGTACTTC. It is translated as CASSFAGEGEQYF. The chain uses TRBV7-9 and TRBJ2-7; a weak D match, TRBD2 (7 bases). Germline V gene sequence: CDR1 SEHNR, CDR2 FQNEAQ (reference sequence). This CDR3 is built from 13 residues. V shed 3 bases and J shed 6 bases, with 12 bases lying between them.